These T cell receptor beta chains were read from a single sample in a study of T cells in Graves' hyperthyroidism and ophthalmopathy. MiXCR, run by TCRdb on the multiplex PCR reads, gives a single entry per CDR3 protein. The sample holds about 600,000 distinct CDR3 sequences, 12% to 15% seen once. The specimen sequenced was blood. The receptor set was obtained from a woman between 18 and 30 years old with Graves' ophthalmopathy. CDR3s include the opening cysteine and the closing phenylalanine or tryptophan. The order of the fields is J gene, V gene, clone size, CDR3 protein. Clone size is not always given. Where it is, it says once, few, many or a class for expanded clones.

TRBJ2-3 | TRBV5-8 | many | CASSLAASSGGGTDTQYF
TRBJ2-7 | TRBV2 | many | CASSETGYEQYF
TRBJ2-1 | TRBV5-1 | NA | CASSLQSHYNEQFF
TRBJ2-5 | TRBV19 | NA | CASSITEETQYF
TRBJ2-1 | TRBV2 | NA | CASKGTSGNNEQFF
TRBJ1-1 | TRBV10-3 | few | CAISEGRVGTEAFF
TRBJ2-4 | TRBV10-2 | many | CASSGGAKNIQYF
TRBJ1-2 | TRBV7-9 | few | CASSFLYRQGYYGYTF
TRBJ2-7 | TRBV20-1 | many | CSAVMAGVDEQYF
TRBJ1-6 | TRBV13 | many | CASSSGGGGGSPLHF
TRBJ2-7 | TRBV24-1 | many | CATSDQGEQYF
TRBJ1-5 | TRBV30 | many | CAWSVSGGRNQPQHF
TRBJ1-1 | TRBV27 | NA | CASRLRPWDLNTEAFF
TRBJ1-5 | TRBV3-1 | NA | CASSQAGRGPNQPQHF
TRBJ2-6 | TRBV24-1 | few | CATSPAPGARGANVLTF
TRBJ1-2 | TRBV15 | many | CATSILSHGYTF
TRBJ1-6 | TRBV7-3 | many | CASSLYYPGQGNSPLHF
TRBJ2-1 | TRBV6-2/TRBV6-3 | NA | CASENKNEQFF
TRBJ1-1 | TRBV5-8 | many | CASSLGTPGTEAFF
TRBJ2-7 | TRBV6-1 | many | CASSPLRRQGRFSYEQYF
TRBJ2-3 | TRBV9 | few | CASSVAGAAQTNTDTQYF
TRBJ2-1 | TRBV20-1 | few | CSAREWGFRDRGYNEQFF
TRBJ1-1 | TRBV29-1 | few | CSVEVQEYTDAFF
TRBJ2-2 | TRBV24-1 | many | CATSDLVRATNEDTGELFF
TRBJ2-7 | TRBV28 | NA | CASSLRFGTATSQYF
TRBJ2-7 | TRBV5-6 | NA | CASSYRGTTYEQYF
TRBJ2-5 | TRBV5-1 | NA | CASSLAGTSGLETQYF
TRBJ2-1 | TRBV4-2 | few | CASSQVKPEDEQFF
TRBJ2-6 | TRBV10-3 | NA | CAIKGDRGTKGANVLTF
TRBJ2-1 | TRBV18 | NA | CASSPTPSGRGNEQFF
TRBJ2-7 | TRBV7-8 | many | CASSLAGTLNYEQYF
TRBJ1-2 | TRBV20-1 | NA | CSATGTGDGYTF
TRBJ2-7 | TRBV7-9 | many | CASSLDWGGGHYEQYF
TRBJ2-6 | TRBV9 | NA | CASSVARGAGGANVLTF
TRBJ1-1 | TRBV19 | few | CASSIAGPGREAFF
TRBJ2-1 | TRBV6-1 | few | CASSPISGRWYYNEQFF
TRBJ2-7 | TRBV27 | many | CASSSRGLAGAKYEQYF
TRBJ2-1 | TRBV2 | many | CASSDRLAEAEQFF
TRBJ2-7 | TRBV6-5 | NA | CTSSYRTGRYEQYF
TRBJ2-1 | TRBV7-3 | many | CASSLGTSGRTEQFF
TRBJ2-1 | TRBV20-1 | many | CSARGLAGSGVEQFF
TRBJ2-7 | TRBV10-3 | many | CAISESGRVNEQYF
TRBJ2-7 | TRBV5-4 | few | CASSLGSGTSGEQYF
TRBJ1-3 | TRBV5-6 | few | CASSLAAGGSGNTIYF
TRBJ2-1 | TRBV6-1 | many | CASRLLAGGSYEQFF
TRBJ2-2 | TRBV20-1 | NA | CSARPDQRRAGELFF
TRBJ1-4 | TRBV2 | many | CASSESARGKLFF
TRBJ1-5 | TRBV13 | once | CASSLRQGTNQPQHF
TRBJ1-1 | TRBV24-1 | many | CATRESGTGTEAFF
TRBJ2-3 | TRBV7-3 | many | CASSLGTSYDTQYF
TRBJ2-1 | TRBV5-1 | once | CASSPSVGLAGGPYNEQFF
TRBJ2-1 | TRBV7-2 | many | CASSPLLGSGSSGSYNEQFF
TRBJ2-5 | TRBV6-1 | many | CASRPRLWDSAIKAQETQYF
TRBJ1-2 | TRBV6-1 | many | CASIALYGYTF
TRBJ2-3 | TRBV20-1 | many | CSAHRPPGTDTQYF
TRBJ2-7 | TRBV19 | many | CASSFSHLRTARDYEQYF
TRBJ2-7 | TRBV20-1 | few | CSARGTGRYEQYF
TRBJ1-2 | TRBV29-1 | NA | CSVEDQGTYGYTF
TRBJ2-7 | TRBV12-3/TRBV12-4 | many | CASSLRQYSYEQYF
TRBJ2-7 | TRBV2 | many | CASSESLAGRSHEQYF